A selection of T cell receptor beta chains follows, all from one sample in a study of T-cell reconstitution after alpha-beta-depleted transplantation in children. TCRdb reprocessed the PCR reads via MiXCR and lists one record per CDR3 protein. The table shows approximately 350,000 distinct CDR3 sequences, with under 13% occurring only once. Sequences were derived from PBMCs from the stem cell graft donor, sampled from the stem cell graft. Receptor source: a human donor who donated a stem cell graft to a child with acute lymphoblastic leukemia. Both conserved end residues are part of each CDR3. Each record gives: clone size, V gene, J gene, D gene, CDR3 DNA, CDR3 protein. D genes are given only for firm matches. Some rows have no size entry. The others give once, few or many, or a class for an expanded clone.

NA	TRBV12-3/TRBV12-4	TRBJ1-1	NA	TGTGCCAGCAGGACGGGGACCATGAACACTGAAGCTTTCTTT	CASRTGTMNTEAFF
many	TRBV27	TRBJ2-1	NA	TGTGCCAGCAGTTTAGACGGTCCCTACAATGAGCAGTTCTTC	CASSLDGPYNEQFF
NA	TRBV30	TRBJ2-7	NA	TGTGCCTGGAGTGTGGCAGGGAGTCACGGCGAGCAGTACTTC	CAWSVAGSHGEQYF
many	TRBV12-3/TRBV12-4	TRBJ2-6	TRBD1	TGTGCCAGCAGTTTACGGCAGGGGGCAGCTGGGGCCAACGTCCTGACTTTC	CASSLRQGAAGANVLTF
few	TRBV6-1	TRBJ2-3	TRBD2	TGTGCCAGCACTCCACTGACTAGCGGGTTCACAGATACGCAGTATTTT	CASTPLTSGFTDTQYF
many	TRBV6-5	TRBJ1-2	NA	TGTGCCAGCAGTTACCGGTCCTCCTATGGCTACACCTTC	CASSYRSSYGYTF
many	TRBV10-3	TRBJ1-2	TRBD1	TGTGCCATCAGTGACTGGGACAGGGATGGCTACACCTTC	CAISDWDRDGYTF
few	TRBV20-1	TRBJ2-7	NA	TGCAGTGCTAGCTGGGGCCGGGAGGAGCAGTACTTC	CSASWGREEQYF
many	TRBV7-6	TRBJ2-3	NA	TGTGCCAGCAGCTGGGTAGGGGGTACAGATACGCAGTATTTT	CASSWVGGTDTQYF
few	TRBV5-1	TRBJ2-2	TRBD1	TGCGCCAGCAGCTCACGACAGGGCGAGGGGACCACCGGGGAGCTGTTTTTT	CASSSRQGEGTTGELFF
many	TRBV9	TRBJ1-4	NA	TGTGCCAGCAGCACAGGAGCAACTAATGAAAAACTGTTTTTT	CASSTGATNEKLFF
few	TRBV7-2	TRBJ1-1	NA	TGTGCCAGCAGCTTATCCGGGACGTTTTCAAACACTGAAGCTTTCTTT	CASSLSGTFSNTEAFF
few	TRBV11-2	TRBJ2-7	TRBD2	TGTGCCAGCAGCTTAGTGGTTAGCGGGATGGTGGGCTCCTACGAGCAGTACTTC	CASSLVVSGMVGSYEQYF
many	TRBV5-1	TRBJ2-1	TRBD2	TGCGCCAGCAGCTTGGGACTGGCGGGAGCGGCGTCCTACAATGAGCAGTTCTTC	CASSLGLAGAASYNEQFF
many	TRBV6-5	TRBJ1-2	NA	TGTGCCAGCAGTTCCCCCCCAGGGGCTGGGTATGGCTACACCTTC	CASSSPPGAGYGYTF
few	TRBV20-1	TRBJ2-3	NA	TGCAGTGCTAGAGAAACGGGCATAGGCTGGACAGATACGCAGTATTTT	CSARETGIGWTDTQYF
NA	TRBV5-5	TRBJ2-7	NA	TGTGCCAGCAGCTTGTCTCCCGACACTGGTACCTACGAGCAGTACTTC	CASSLSPDTGTYEQYF
many	TRBV20-1	TRBJ2-1	TRBD2	TGCAGTGCTCCCCCCACTAGCGGGCGTCTCAATGAGCAGTTCTTC	CSAPPTSGRLNEQFF
NA	TRBV20-1	TRBJ2-4	NA	TGCAGTGCCGACCGGGTGGGGGAGGCCAAAAACATTCAGTACTTC	CSADRVGEAKNIQYF
many	TRBV5-5	TRBJ1-1	NA	TGTGCCAGCAGCTTTTCTATCCCTTCAGGGGCTAACACTGAAGCTTTCTTT	CASSFSIPSGANTEAFF
NA	TRBV4-3	TRBJ2-7	NA	TGCGCCAGCAGCCAAGGGGCAGGGATATACGAGCAGTACTTC	CASSQGAGIYEQYF
NA	TRBV20-1	TRBJ2-1	NA	TGCAGTGCTAGGTTAGCGGTAAATGAGCAGTTCTTC	CSARLAVNEQFF
NA	TRBV15	TRBJ2-7	NA	TGTGCCACCAGCAGCCAGGAACAGCATTACGAGCAGTACTTC	CATSSQEQHYEQYF
few	TRBV4-2	TRBJ2-3	NA	TGTGCCAGCAGCCCCCTAGGGGAGGCGCAGGGAGATACGCAGTATTTT	CASSPLGEAQGDTQYF
NA	TRBV7-3	TRBJ2-7	NA	TGTGCCAGCAGCGCAAATACAGGGTACGAGCAGTACTTC	CASSANTGYEQYF
many	TRBV20-1	TRBJ2-1	TRBD2	TGCAGTGCTAGAGTGCGGGAGAAGGACTACAATGAGCAGTTCTTC	CSARVREKDYNEQFF
NA	TRBV29-1	TRBJ1-4	NA	TGCAACGCCCTCGGGCGCGGGCTGTTTTTT	CNALGRGLFF
many	TRBV5-1	TRBJ2-3	NA	TGCGCCAGCAGCTTCGGACTGGATTTCGATACGCAGTATTTT	CASSFGLDFDTQYF